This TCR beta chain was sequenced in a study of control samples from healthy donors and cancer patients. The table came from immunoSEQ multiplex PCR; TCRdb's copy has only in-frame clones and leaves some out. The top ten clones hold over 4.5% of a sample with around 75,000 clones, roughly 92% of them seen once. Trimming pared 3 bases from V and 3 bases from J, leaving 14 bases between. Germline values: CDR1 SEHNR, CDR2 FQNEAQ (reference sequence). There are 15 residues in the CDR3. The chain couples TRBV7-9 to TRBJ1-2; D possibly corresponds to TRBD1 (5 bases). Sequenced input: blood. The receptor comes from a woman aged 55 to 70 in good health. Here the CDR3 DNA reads TGTGCCAGCAGCTTGGTTGGTGTAGGGGACTATGGCTACACCTTC. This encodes CASSLVGVGDYGYTF.